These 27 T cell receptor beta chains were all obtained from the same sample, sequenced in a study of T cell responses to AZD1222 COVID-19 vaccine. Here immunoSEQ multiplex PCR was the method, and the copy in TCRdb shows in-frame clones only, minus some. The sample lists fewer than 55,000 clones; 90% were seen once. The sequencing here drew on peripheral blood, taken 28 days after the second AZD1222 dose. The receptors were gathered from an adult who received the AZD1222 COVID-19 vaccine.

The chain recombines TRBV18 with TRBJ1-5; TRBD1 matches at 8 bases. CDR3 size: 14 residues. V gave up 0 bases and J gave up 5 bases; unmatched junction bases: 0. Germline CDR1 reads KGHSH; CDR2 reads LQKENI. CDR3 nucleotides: TGTGCCAGCTCACCACCGACAGGGGATCAGCCCCAGCATTTT. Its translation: CASSPPTGDQPQHF.

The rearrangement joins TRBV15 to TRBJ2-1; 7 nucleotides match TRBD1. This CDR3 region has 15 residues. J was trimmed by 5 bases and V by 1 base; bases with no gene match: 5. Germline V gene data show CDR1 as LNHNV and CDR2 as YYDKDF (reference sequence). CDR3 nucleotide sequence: TGTGCCACCAGCAGAGCCGACAGGGCCAACAATGAGCAGTTCTTC. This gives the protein CATSRADRANNEQFF. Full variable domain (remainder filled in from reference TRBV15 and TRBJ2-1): DAMVIQNPRYQVTQFGKPVTLSCSQTLNHNVMYWYQQKSSQAPKLLFHYYDKDFNNEADTPDNFQSRRPNTSFCFLDIRSPGLGDTAMYLCATSRADRANNEQFFGPGTRLTVL.

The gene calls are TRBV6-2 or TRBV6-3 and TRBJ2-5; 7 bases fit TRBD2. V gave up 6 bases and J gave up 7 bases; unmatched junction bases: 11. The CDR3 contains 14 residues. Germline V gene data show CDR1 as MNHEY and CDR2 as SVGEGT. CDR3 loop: CASSNTGTMGTQYF. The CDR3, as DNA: TGTGCCAGCAGCAACACGGGGACTATGGGGACCCAGTACTTC.

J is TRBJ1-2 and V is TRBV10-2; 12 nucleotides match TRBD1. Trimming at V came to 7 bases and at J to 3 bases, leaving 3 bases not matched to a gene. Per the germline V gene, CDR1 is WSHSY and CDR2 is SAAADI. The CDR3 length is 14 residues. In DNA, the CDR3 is TGCGCCAGCACTGGGACAGGGGGCGACTATGGCTACACCTTC. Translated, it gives CASTGTGGDYGYTF.

For the CDR3, the DNA is TGTGCCAGCAGCGTAGGTAGGAGAGGGGAGGGCTATGGCTACACCTTC. Protein: CASSVGRRGEGYGYTF. The gene calls are TRBV9 and TRBJ1-2; perhaps TRBD1 as D (5 bases). The V end lost 0 bases, the J end lost 4 bases, and 16 bases lay between the germline ends. The germline CDR1 and CDR2 sequences are SGDLS and YYNGEE. The CDR3 has 16 residues.

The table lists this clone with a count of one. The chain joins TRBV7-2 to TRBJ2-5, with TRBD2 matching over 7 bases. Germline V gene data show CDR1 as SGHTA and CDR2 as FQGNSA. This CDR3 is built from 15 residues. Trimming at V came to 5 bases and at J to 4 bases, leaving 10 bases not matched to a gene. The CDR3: CASSPGLAVGETQYF. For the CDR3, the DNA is TGTGCCAGCAGCCCCGGTCTAGCGGTGGGAGAGACCCAGTACTTC.

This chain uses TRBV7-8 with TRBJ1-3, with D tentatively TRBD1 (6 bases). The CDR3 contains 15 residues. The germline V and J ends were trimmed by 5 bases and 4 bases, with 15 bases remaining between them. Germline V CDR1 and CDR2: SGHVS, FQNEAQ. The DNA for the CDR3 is TGTGCCAGCAGCCCCGGCGGGGGGCCCGGAAACACCATATATTTT. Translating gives CASSPGGGPGNTIYF.

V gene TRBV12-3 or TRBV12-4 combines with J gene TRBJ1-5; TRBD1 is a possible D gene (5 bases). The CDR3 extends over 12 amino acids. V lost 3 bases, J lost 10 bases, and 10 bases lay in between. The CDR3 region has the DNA TGTGCCAGCAGTTTGGGGGGACGACCCCAGCATTTT. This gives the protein CASSLGGRPQHF.

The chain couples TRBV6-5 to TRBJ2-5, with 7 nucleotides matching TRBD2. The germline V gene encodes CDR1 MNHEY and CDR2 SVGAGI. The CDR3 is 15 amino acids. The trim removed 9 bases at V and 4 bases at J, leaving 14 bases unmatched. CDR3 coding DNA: TGTGCCAGTTCTACGGGAGCGGGGAGGGGAGAGACCCAGTACTTC. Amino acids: CASSTGAGRGETQYF.

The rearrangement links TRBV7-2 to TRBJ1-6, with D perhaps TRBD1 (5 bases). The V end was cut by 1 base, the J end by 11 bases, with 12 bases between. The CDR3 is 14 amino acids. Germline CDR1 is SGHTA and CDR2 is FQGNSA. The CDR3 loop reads CASSLVPGIAPLHF. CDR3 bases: TGTGCCAGCAGCTTAGTTCCAGGGATAGCACCCCTCCACTTT.

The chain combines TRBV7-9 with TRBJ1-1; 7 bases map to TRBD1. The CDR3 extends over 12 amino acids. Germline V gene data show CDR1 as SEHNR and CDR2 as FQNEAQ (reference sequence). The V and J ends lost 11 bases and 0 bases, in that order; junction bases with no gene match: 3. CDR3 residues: CASDRMNTEAFF. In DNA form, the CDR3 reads TGTGCCTCGGACAGGATGAACACTGAAGCTTTCTTT.

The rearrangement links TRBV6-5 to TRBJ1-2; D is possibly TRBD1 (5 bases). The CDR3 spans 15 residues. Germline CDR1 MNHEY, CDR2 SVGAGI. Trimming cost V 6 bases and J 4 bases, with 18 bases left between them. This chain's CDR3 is CASSPQIQARYGYTF. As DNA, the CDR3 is TGTGCCAGCAGCCCCCAAATACAGGCGCGCTATGGCTACACCTTC.

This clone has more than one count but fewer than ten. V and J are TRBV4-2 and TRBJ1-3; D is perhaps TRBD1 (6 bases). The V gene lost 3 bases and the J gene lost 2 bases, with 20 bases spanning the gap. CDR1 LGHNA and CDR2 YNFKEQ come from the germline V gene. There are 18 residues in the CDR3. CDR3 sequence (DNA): TGTGCCAGCAGCCAGGCTAGAACACAGGGTTTAGCTGGAAACACCATATATTTT. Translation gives CASSQARTQGLAGNTIYF.

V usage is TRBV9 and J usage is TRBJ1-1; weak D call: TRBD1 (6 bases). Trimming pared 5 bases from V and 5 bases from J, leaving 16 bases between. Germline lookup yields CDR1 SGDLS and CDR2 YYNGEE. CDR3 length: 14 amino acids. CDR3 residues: CASSESGARTEAFF. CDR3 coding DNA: TGTGCCAGCAGTGAATCGGGGGCGCGGACTGAAGCTTTCTTT.

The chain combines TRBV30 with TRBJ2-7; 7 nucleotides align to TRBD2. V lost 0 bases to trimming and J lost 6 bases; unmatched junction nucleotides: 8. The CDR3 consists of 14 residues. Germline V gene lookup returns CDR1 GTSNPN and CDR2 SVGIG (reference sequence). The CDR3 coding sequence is TGTGCCTGGAGTGTGTCAGGATGGGGGGGCGAGCAGTACTTC. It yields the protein CAWSVSGWGGEQYF.

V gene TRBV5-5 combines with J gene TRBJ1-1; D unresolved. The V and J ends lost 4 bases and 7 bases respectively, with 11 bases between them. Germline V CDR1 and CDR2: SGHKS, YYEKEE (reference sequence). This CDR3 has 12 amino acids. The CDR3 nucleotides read TGTGCCAGCAGCCAAGCCCGGGGTGAAGCTTTCTTT. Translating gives CASSQARGEAFF.

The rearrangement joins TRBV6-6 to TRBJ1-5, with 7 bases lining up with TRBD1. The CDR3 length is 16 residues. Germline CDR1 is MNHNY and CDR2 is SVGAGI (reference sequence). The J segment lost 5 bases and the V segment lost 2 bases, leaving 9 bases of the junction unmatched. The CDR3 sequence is CASSYLRQGVDQPQHF. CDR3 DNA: TGTGCCAGCAGTTACCTAAGACAGGGAGTCGATCAGCCCCAGCATTTT.

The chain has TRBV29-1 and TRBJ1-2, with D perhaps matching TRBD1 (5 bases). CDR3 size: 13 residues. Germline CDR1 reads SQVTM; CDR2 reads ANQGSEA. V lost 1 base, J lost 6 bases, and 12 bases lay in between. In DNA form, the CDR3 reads TGCAGCGTTGAAGTTAAGACGGGGGATGGCTACACCTTC. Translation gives CSVEVKTGDGYTF.

The CDR3: CASSPGAGRTGNTIYF. The CDR3 DNA reads as TGTGCCAGCAGCCCTGGGGCAGGGCGGACGGGAAACACCATATATTTT. The chain links TRBV5-4 to TRBJ1-3; D may be TRBD1 (5 bases). V shed 4 bases and J shed 4 bases, with 18 bases lying between them. The germline gives CDR1 SGHNT, CDR2 YYREEE (reference sequence). CDR3 length: 16 residues.

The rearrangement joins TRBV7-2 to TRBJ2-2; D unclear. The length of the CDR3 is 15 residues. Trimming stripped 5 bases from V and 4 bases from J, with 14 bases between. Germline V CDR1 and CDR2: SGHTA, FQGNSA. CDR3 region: CASSPEGASTGELFF. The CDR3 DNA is TGTGCCAGCAGCCCCGAAGGAGCGAGCACCGGGGAGCTGTTTTTT.

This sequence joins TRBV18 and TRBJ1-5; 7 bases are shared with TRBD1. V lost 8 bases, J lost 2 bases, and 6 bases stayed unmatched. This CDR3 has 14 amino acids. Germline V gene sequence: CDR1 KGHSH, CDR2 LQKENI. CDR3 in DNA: TGTGCCAGCACCTTCGACAGGGGCAATCAGCCCCAGCATTTT. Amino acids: CASTFDRGNQPQHF.

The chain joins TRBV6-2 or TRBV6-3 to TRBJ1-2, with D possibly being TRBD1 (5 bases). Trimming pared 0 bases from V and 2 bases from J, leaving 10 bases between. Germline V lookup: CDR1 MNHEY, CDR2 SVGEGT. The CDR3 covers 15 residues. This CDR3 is CASSYSDSYNYGYTF. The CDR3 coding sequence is TGTGCCAGCAGTTACTCCGACAGTTACAACTATGGCTACACCTTC.

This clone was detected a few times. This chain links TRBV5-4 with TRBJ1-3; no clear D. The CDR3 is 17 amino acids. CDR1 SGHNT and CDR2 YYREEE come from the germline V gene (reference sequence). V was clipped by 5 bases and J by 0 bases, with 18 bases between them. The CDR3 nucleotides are TGTGCCAGCAGGGAAGACCTCCTGCTAAGCTCTGGAAACACCATATATTTT. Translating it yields CASREDLLLSSGNTIYF.

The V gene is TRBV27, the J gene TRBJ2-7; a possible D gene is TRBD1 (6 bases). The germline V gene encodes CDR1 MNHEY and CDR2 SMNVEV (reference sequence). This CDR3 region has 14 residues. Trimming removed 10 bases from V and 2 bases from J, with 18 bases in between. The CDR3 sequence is CATSGARIPYEQYF. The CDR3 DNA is TGTGCCACCTCAGGGGCTAGGATACCCTACGAGCAGTACTTC.

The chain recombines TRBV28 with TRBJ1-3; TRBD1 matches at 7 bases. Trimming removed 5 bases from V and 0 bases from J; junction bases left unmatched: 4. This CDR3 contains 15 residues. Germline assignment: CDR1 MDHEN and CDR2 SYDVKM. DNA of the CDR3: TGTGCCAGCAGTAAGGGGGCGTTCTCTGGAAACACCATATATTTT. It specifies CASSKGAFSGNTIYF.

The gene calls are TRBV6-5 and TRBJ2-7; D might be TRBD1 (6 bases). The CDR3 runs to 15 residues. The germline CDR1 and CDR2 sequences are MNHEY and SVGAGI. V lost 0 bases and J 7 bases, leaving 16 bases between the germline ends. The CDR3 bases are TGTGCCAGCAGTTACTCGATGGGGGCCTCGGAAGAGCAGTACTTC. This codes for CASSYSMGASEEQYF.

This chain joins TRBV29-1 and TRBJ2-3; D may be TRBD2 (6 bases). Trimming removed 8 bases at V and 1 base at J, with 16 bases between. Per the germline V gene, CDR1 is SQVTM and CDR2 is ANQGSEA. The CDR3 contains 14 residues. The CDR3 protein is CSLRPGVGTDTQYF. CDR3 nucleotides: TGCAGCCTCCGCCCGGGGGTCGGCACAGATACGCAGTATTTT.